This TCR beta chain originates from a study of cytomegalovirus exposure and HLA in healthy donors listed by TCRdb under 2017. For the wider study: According to a later analysis, the approximately 120 validation repertoires were produced on the same platform as the 666 repertoires of the first cohort. The study aimed to test whether signatures of past pathogen exposure could be identified by cataloging public T cell receptors. In addition to the first cohort of roughly 670 subjects, a separate validation cohort of around 110 different subjects was used. The study combined high-throughput TCR immunosequencing, statistical association of individual TCRs with disease status, and machine learning to predict cytomegalovirus infection status.

For CDR1 and CDR2, the germline V gene lists SGHAT and FQNNGV. The germline V and J ends show losses of 5 bases and 7 bases respectively, and no gene match explains 13 bases of the junction. From its cysteine to its phenylalanine, the CDR3 spans 15 amino acids. The read is trimmed to its CDR3 DNA, 45 bases read in frame from base 1. Points the paper makes about the study in general: In the study, some 180 TCR beta chains were listed as associated with cytomegalovirus. Of the cluster scores, around 95% were above 0 in a later analysis, which found that TCRs clustered in the first cohort also tended to co-occur in the approximately 120 validation repertoires. The classifier was reported to diagnose cytomegalovirus status with high specificity and sensitivity in both the original and validation cohorts. According to the authors, the approach could potentially be generalized to other disease states and immunological phenotypes. Three of the identified cytomegalovirus-associated TCR beta chains were confirmed in vitro to be specific for cytomegalovirus antigens. A later analysis lacked HLA typing for the validation cohort, so it scored co-occurrence in that cohort across all 120 or so repertoires. Across donors, most TCR sequences were observed very rarely, whereas some public TCRs were present in many individuals.

This clone was seen only once. No cognate antigen has been identified for it. Per-base qualities were not stored, and no clone one base away is much larger. Donors formed part of the validation cohort, which comprised about 130 subjects and was distinct from the first cohort of 670 or so subjects. Library preparation employed the immunoSEQ multiplex PCR assay. The authors' analysis ran thus. A statistical classification framework was developed to diagnose cytomegalovirus status using the catalog of TCR beta chain sequences. As stored in TCRdb, this immuneACCESS dataset retains in-frame rearrangements with V and J assigned. A fraction of the clones does not appear; measured against another copy, unresolved V genes explain less than half of the discrepancy, and the remainder lacks a known reason. D and trimming come from the DNA, and the V and J calls and clone size come from that table. The sample data list about 140,000 clones, and 80% to 90% of these were observed just once. The top ten hold roughly 4.3% of the sample.

This chain joins TRBV11-2 to TRBJ1-2, and TRBD1 aligns with 7 junction nucleotides. This sequence originates from a man aged 18 to 29 in good health and CMV-seropositive. The sequencing input was PBMCs. The nucleotides read TGTGCCAGCAGCCCCTTGGACAGGTACGGGGGTGGCTACACCTTC. It specifies CASSPLDRYGGGYTF.